These T cell receptor beta chains were read from a single sample in a study of T cell changes during pregnancy in multiple sclerosis. Repertoires were generated with immunoSEQ multiplex PCR, while TCRdb's copy carries only in-frame clones and drops some. The sample has roughly 100,000 clones; roughly 92% are singletons. This material consisted of peripheral blood, taken after pregnancy. The receptors were gathered from a female donor with multiple sclerosis, enrolled in a pregnancy study. Each CDR3 is given with its conserved first and last residue. Each record gives: clone size, D gene, J gene, V gene, CDR3 DNA, CDR3 protein. The D gene is left open where the match is weak. Size is stated for part of the rows, as once, few or many counts, or as a class when the clone is expanded.

>once|TRBD2|TRBJ2-5|TRBV2
TGTGCCAGCAGTCGACTAGCGGGTATCGAGACCCAGTACTTC
CASSRLAGIETQYF
>NA|TRBD1|TRBJ1-2|TRBV10-1
TGCGCCAGCAGTGAGGAAGTCAGGGGGACAGGGGGCCACTATGGCTACACCTTC
CASSEEVRGTGGHYGYTF
>NA|TRBD2|TRBJ2-2|TRBV6-5
TGTGCCAGCAGAGGGACTAGCGGGAGCGCCGGGGAGCTGTTTTTT
CASRGTSGSAGELFF
>NA|TRBD1|TRBJ2-7|TRBV19
TGTGCCAGTACTCGAGGACAGGGCCCCTCCTACGAGCAGTACTTC
CASTRGQGPSYEQYF
>NA|NA|TRBJ2-2|TRBV28
TGTGCCAGCAGTGTACTACAGGGAGCCGGGGAGCTGTTTTTT
CASSVLQGAGELFF
>NA|NA|TRBJ2-7|TRBV2
TGTGCCAGTGCTGAGGCCTACGAGCAGTACTTC
CASAEAYEQYF
>NA|NA|TRBJ2-2|TRBV6-5
TGTGCCAGCACCAGGGGAAGGGACGGGGAGCTGTTTTTT
CASTRGRDGELFF
>NA|NA|TRBJ2-3|TRBV28
TGTGCCAGCAGTTTGCCAGTTAGCACAGATACGCAGTATTTT
CASSLPVSTDTQYF
>NA|TRBD2|TRBJ2-3|TRBV6-5
TGTGCCAGCAGACGACTAGCGGGAGGAGATACGCAGTATTTT
CASRRLAGGDTQYF
>NA|TRBD1|TRBJ2-1|TRBV19
TGTGCCAGTAGTATCTCTGGACAGGCTTCCTTTTTCTACAATGAGCAGTTCTTC
CASSISGQASFFYNEQFF
>NA|TRBD1|TRBJ2-5|TRBV7-3
TGTGCCAGCAGCCCCCAGGGGGCTACAGAGACCCAGTACTTC
CASSPQGATETQYF
>NA|NA|TRBJ2-1|TRBV7-3
TGTGCCAGCAGCTTAAGAAGGACTGTCGATGGTGAGCAGTTCTTC
CASSLRRTVDGEQFF
>NA|TRBD2|TRBJ2-7|TRBV27
TGTGCCAGCGCGCGAACGGGGGGCTACGAGCAGTACTTC
CASARTGGYEQYF
>NA|NA|TRBJ1-5|TRBV2
TGTGCCAGCAGTGACAGGGAGGGGCAGGGACATCAGCCCCAGCATTTT
CASSDREGQGHQPQHF
>NA|NA|TRBJ1-2|TRBV7-2
TGTGCCAGCAGCTTAGGAGGGGGTAGTAACTATGGCTACACCTTC
CASSLGGGSNYGYTF
>NA|NA|TRBJ2-7|TRBV7-6
TGTGCCAGCAGCTTCCAAGCGGCTTCCTACGAGCAGTACTTC
CASSFQAASYEQYF
>NA|TRBD1|TRBJ2-2|TRBV5-6
TGTGCCAGCAGCGCCCTTGGGACAGGGGGAACCGGGGAGCTGTTTTTT
CASSALGTGGTGELFF
>NA|TRBD1|TRBJ1-1|TRBV5-1
TGCGCCAGCAGCTCGACAATAGGACAGGGAAGTGAAGCTTTCTTT
CASSSTIGQGSEAFF
>NA|NA|TRBJ2-6|TRBV18
TGTGCCAGCTCACCCACCTATACTGGGGCCAACGTCCTGACTTTC
CASSPTYTGANVLTF
>NA|NA|TRBJ1-2|TRBV11-2
TGTGCCAGCAGCTTGGGGGGGCGCGATAACTATGGCTACACCTTC
CASSLGGRDNYGYTF
>NA|TRBD1|TRBJ2-3|TRBV6-6
TGTGCCAGCAGACCCCCGGGACAGGGCGGTGATACGCAGTATTTT
CASRPPGQGGDTQYF
>NA|NA|TRBJ1-4|TRBV19
TGTGCCAGTACCAGGGGAGTTGAAAAACTGTTTTTT
CASTRGVEKLFF
>once|NA|TRBJ2-1|TRBV5-1
TGCGCCAGCAGCCTCGCCGGGACTGGTACTTACAATGAGCAGTTCTTC
CASSLAGTGTYNEQFF
>NA|NA|TRBJ2-1|TRBV11-1
TGTGCCAGCAGCGCGACGATGACTGGTTCTGAGCAGTTCTTC
CASSATMTGSEQFF
>NA|TRBD1|TRBJ1-3|TRBV5-1
TGCGCCAGCAGCTCTTCGACAGGGGGAGCGGGAAACACCATATATTTT
CASSSSTGGAGNTIYF
>once|NA|TRBJ1-3|TRBV6-1
TGTGCCAGCATAGCGGCAGGCTTCTCTGGAAACACCATATATTTT
CASIAAGFSGNTIYF
>NA|NA|TRBJ2-1|TRBV11-3
TGTGCCAGCAGCTTAGGCGGCTTAAGCTCCTACAATGAGCAGTTCTTC
CASSLGGLSSYNEQFF
>NA|TRBD2|TRBJ2-4|TRBV11-2
TGTGCCAGCAGACCCACCGGGACTAGCGGGAAGAGAAACATTCAGTACTTC
CASRPTGTSGKRNIQYF
>NA|NA|TRBJ1-2|TRBV5-1
TGCGCCAGCAGCTTGGAAGGGGGTTCCGACTATGGCTACACCTTC
CASSLEGGSDYGYTF
>NA|NA|TRBJ2-4|TRBV10-3
TGTGCCATCAGTGAGACCGGACAGCCACTAAACATTCAGTACTTC
CAISETGQPLNIQYF
>once|TRBD2|TRBJ2-7|TRBV9
TGTGCCAGCTCAGCGGGAGGAGGCGACGAGCAGTACTTC
CASSAGGGDEQYF
>NA|TRBD2|TRBJ2-7|TRBV30
TGTGCCTGGAGTGTCGGTTGGACTAGCGGGGGGGCTAGCGAGCAGTACTTC
CAWSVGWTSGGASEQYF
>NA|NA|TRBJ2-1|TRBV6-5
TGTGCCAGCAAGGGGGACCCCCGAGGCAATGAGCAGTTCTTC
CASKGDPRGNEQFF
>NA|NA|TRBJ1-1|TRBV9
TGTGCCAGCAGCGTCAGATCGGAGGGAAACACTGAAGCTTTCTTT
CASSVRSEGNTEAFF
>NA|TRBD1|TRBJ1-2|TRBV7-8
TGTGCCAGCAGCTTCGGACAGGGGAAGGACTATGGCTACACCTTC
CASSFGQGKDYGYTF
>once|TRBD2|TRBJ2-1|TRBV5-4
TGTGCCAGCAGCCTGGCTAGCGGGAGGACCTACAATGAGCAGTTCTTC
CASSLASGRTYNEQFF
>NA|NA|TRBJ1-5|TRBV6-1
TGTGCCAGCAGTGAGTCTCGGGGGTCGTCCCAGCATTTT
CASSESRGSSQHF
>NA|NA|TRBJ1-2|TRBV28
TGTGCCAGCAGTTTGGGGGGATCGGGCTATGGCTACACCTTC
CASSLGGSGYGYTF
>once|NA|TRBJ2-7|TRBV2
TGTGCCAGCAGACCCGTCTTTACGGGCGAGCAGTACTTC
CASRPVFTGEQYF
>NA|TRBD2|TRBJ2-5|TRBV7-7
TGTGCCAGCAGCCCGTGGGGTAGCGGGGGGGCCGGAGAGACCCAGTACTTC
CASSPWGSGGAGETQYF
>NA|TRBD2|TRBJ2-1|TRBV30
TGTGCCTGGACTAGCGGGGGGGCTAGCACCTACAATGAGCAGTTCTTC
CAWTSGGASTYNEQFF
>NA|TRBD2|TRBJ2-1|TRBV4-2
TGTGCCAGCAGCGCCGTGCGGGGAGGGAATGAGCAGTTCTTC
CASSAVRGGNEQFF
>NA|NA|TRBJ2-7|TRBV5-1
TGCGCCAGCAGCTTGGGTCCGGGGAGCTCCTACGAGCAGTACTTC
CASSLGPGSSYEQYF
>NA|TRBD2|TRBJ2-1|TRBV29-1
TGCAGCGTTGAGGATGGCGGGAGAAGGGGCAATGAGCAGTTCTTC
CSVEDGGRRGNEQFF